Below, 17 T cell receptor beta chains from the same sample are listed, as sequenced in a study of T-cell reconstitution after alpha-beta-depleted transplantation in children. Library preparation (for TCRbeta) was performed with unique molecular identifiers. Each CDR3 protein gets one entry after TCRdb re-called the PCR reads with MiXCR. This sample has approximately 240,000 distinct CDR3 sequences, with roughly 10% found just once. The sequencing used PBMCs from the stem cell graft donor, collected from the stem cell graft. The source is a human donor who donated a stem cell graft to a child with acute lymphoblastic leukemia.

The rearrangement joins TRBV27 to TRBJ1-5; the D is unclear. The CDR3 totals 15 residues. The V and J ends lost 4 bases and 5 bases respectively, with 15 bases between them. Germline V gives CDR1 MNHEY, CDR2 SMNVEV (reference sequence). CDR3 nucleotide sequence: TGTGCCAGCAGTTCAGAAGGGAGAACAGATCAGCCCCAGCATTTT. Protein product: CASSSEGRTDQPQHF.

This clonotype was counted once. The gene calls are TRBV5-1 and TRBJ2-2, with unresolved D. Germline-derived CDR1 and CDR2 are SGHRS and YFSETQ. V was cut by 2 bases and J by 5 bases, with 19 bases left in between. This CDR3 spans 17 amino acids. The CDR3 DNA reads TGCGCCAGCAGCTTCGCCGTATTAGTCAGTCTTACCGGGGAGCTGTTTTTT. It encodes CASSFAVLVSLTGELFF. The full variable domain, its missing parts supplied by reference TRBV5-1 and TRBJ2-2, is KAGVTQTPRYLIKTRGQQVTLSCSPISGHRSVSWYQQTPGQGLQFLFEYFSETQRNKGNFPGRFSGRQFSNSRSEMNVSTLELGDSALYLCASSFAVLVSLTGELFFGEGSRLTVL.

This clonotype was picked up a small number of times. The chain uses TRBV20-1 and TRBJ2-3; D is uncertain. CDR1 DFQATT and CDR2 SNEGSKA come from the germline V gene (reference sequence). Trimming removed 1 base from V and 6 bases from J, with 14 bases in between. The CDR3 is made up of 14 amino acids. The CDR3 sequence: CSARGSSKADTQYF. The CDR3 coding sequence is TGCAGTGCTAGAGGGTCCTCAAAGGCTGATACGCAGTATTTT.

This sequence joins TRBV18 and TRBJ2-2; D is ambiguous. The CDR3 spans 15 residues. V was shortened by 3 bases and J by 2 bases, with 10 bases between the two germline ends. CDR1 is KGHSH and CDR2 is LQKENI in the germline V gene. CDR3 in amino acids: CASSPQPLNTGELFF. In DNA form, the CDR3 reads TGTGCCAGCTCACCGCAGCCGCTTAACACCGGGGAGCTGTTTTTT.

This clonotype was counted only a few times. The J gene is TRBJ2-1, the V gene TRBV4-1, with a possible D match to TRBD2 (5 bases). This CDR3 spans 14 amino acids. Germline values: CDR1 MGHRA, CDR2 YSYEKL. The V and J ends lost 0 bases and 8 bases respectively, with 11 bases between them. The CDR3 sequence: CASSQETLSDEQFF. CDR3 in DNA: TGCGCCAGCAGCCAAGAAACCCTTAGCGATGAGCAGTTCTTC.

The chain recombines TRBV6-4 with TRBJ1-1; D is ambiguous. V dropped 3 bases and J dropped 4 bases, with 18 bases sitting between them. Germline V gene sequence: CDR1 MRHNA, CDR2 SNTAGT. This CDR3 is 16 amino acids long. For the CDR3, the DNA is TGTGCCAGCAGTGATTTTTTCGGGTCACTCCTCACTGAAGCTTTCTTT. This gives the protein CASSDFFGSLLTEAFF.

The J gene is TRBJ1-2, the V gene TRBV7-9, with D possibly matching TRBD1 (5 bases). V was cut by 4 bases and J by 4 bases, with 10 bases left in between. Germline lookup yields CDR1 SEHNR and CDR2 FQNEAQ (reference sequence). CDR3 length: 13 residues. The CDR3 here is CASSSRDGYGYTF. The CDR3 region has the DNA TGTGCCAGCAGCTCCCGGGACGGCTATGGCTACACCTTC.

In this sample, this clonotype turned up many times. The genes are TRBV9 and TRBJ1-3; D call uncertain. Germline CDR1 and CDR2: SGDLS and YYNGEE. This CDR3 spans 14 amino acids. The V end lost 0 bases, the J end lost 0 bases, and 4 bases lay between the germline ends. CDR3 coding DNA: TGTGCCAGCAGCGTAGAAGGCTCTGGAAACACCATATATTTT. It yields the protein CASSVEGSGNTIYF. Drawing the rest from reference TRBV9 and TRBJ1-3, the complete variable domain is DSGVTQTPKHLITATGQRVTLRCSPRSGDLSVYWYQQSLDQGLQFLIQYYNGEERAKGNILERFSAQQFPDLHSELNLSSLELGDSALYFCASSVEGSGNTIYFGEGSWLTVV.

The rearrangement joins TRBV18 to TRBJ2-2; the D gene could be TRBD1 or TRBD2 (5 bases each). Germline CDR1 reads KGHSH; CDR2 reads LQKENI. The length of the CDR3 is 14 residues. The V gene lost 1 base and the J gene lost 10 bases, with 13 bases spanning the gap. The CDR3 reads CASSPRRDAEELFF. The DNA of the CDR3 is TGTGCCAGCTCACCACGCAGGGACGCGGAGGAGCTGTTTTTT.

This clonotype was seen only a few times. V gene TRBV5-1 combines with J gene TRBJ2-7; no reliable D call. The CDR3 sequence is 14 residues long. Germline CDR1 SGHRS, CDR2 YFSETQ. V was trimmed by 1 base and J by 3 bases, leaving 11 bases between them. CDR3 sequence (DNA): TGCGCCAGCAGCTTGTTCGACAAGAGCTACGAGCAGTACTTC. Protein product: CASSLFDKSYEQYF.

The chain employs TRBV18 and TRBJ2-4; tentatively, D is TRBD1 (6 bases). Trimming pared 4 bases from V and 0 bases from J, leaving 10 bases between. Germline V gene data show CDR1 as KGHSH and CDR2 as LQKENI. There are 15 residues in the CDR3. CDR3 sequence (DNA): TGTGCCAGCTCACTCAACAGGGTAGCCAAAAACATTCAGTACTTC. Translating it yields CASSLNRVAKNIQYF.

This clonotype turned up a few times. The gene calls are TRBV5-1 and TRBJ2-5; D unresolved. Trimming took off 3 bases at V and 5 bases at J, with 14 bases between the two ends. Looked up from germline, CDR1 is SGHRS and CDR2 is YFSETQ. The CDR3 is 14 residues long. Here the CDR3 reads CASSSPPYGETQYF. CDR3 nucleotides: TGCGCCAGCAGCTCCCCCCCGTATGGCGAGACCCAGTACTTC. Drawing the rest from reference TRBV5-1 and TRBJ2-5, the complete variable domain is KAGVTQTPRYLIKTRGQQVTLSCSPISGHRSVSWYQQTPGQGLQFLFEYFSETQRNKGNFPGRFSGRQFSNSRSEMNVSTLELGDSALYLCASSSPPYGETQYFGPGTRLLVL.

The chain employs TRBV20-1 and TRBJ1-1; D gene uncertain. V was pared by 4 bases and J by 0 bases, with 9 bases between. Germline V gene data show CDR1 as DFQATT and CDR2 as SNEGSKA (reference sequence). This CDR3 has 13 amino acids. Written as DNA, the CDR3 is TGCAGTGCTAATCGGGCTTTGAACACTGAAGCTTTCTTT. Amino acid sequence: CSANRALNTEAFF.

This clonotype was seen ten or more times. The junction does not match germline at one end; this may be a read error. The chain uses TRBV10-2 and TRBJ2-4; D unclear. CDR3 length equals 13 residues. In germline, CDR1 is WSHSY, CDR2 SAAADI. CDR3 protein: CASSETIFGRVNF. CDR3 nucleotides: TGCGCCAGCAGTGAGACGATATTTGGACGGGTCAACTTC.

V is TRBV6-1 and J is TRBJ1-2, with TRBD1 matching 9 bases. CDR3 length equals 18 residues. Trimming at V came to 4 bases and at J to 4 bases, leaving 16 bases not matched to a gene. Germline assignment: CDR1 MNHNS and CDR2 SASEGT. The CDR3 nucleotides read TGTGCCAGCAGTGCTCCTTCGTGGGGACAGGGCTATACCTATGGCTACACCTTC. It is translated as CASSAPSWGQGYTYGYTF.

The V gene is TRBV4-1, the J gene TRBJ1-4; no reliable D call. Germline V lookup: CDR1 MGHRA, CDR2 YSYEKL. The CDR3 spans 16 residues. V gave up 6 bases and J gave up 8 bases, with 22 bases separating them. CDR3 DNA sequence: TGCGCCAGCAGTCACACCGTGAGGGTAATAAGGGAAAAACTGTTTTTT. Protein: CASSHTVRVIREKLFF.

The chain recombines TRBV14 with TRBJ1-1; the D is unclear. This CDR3 region has 14 residues. The V end lost 6 bases, the J end lost 4 bases, and 15 bases lay between the germline ends. CDR1 SGHDN and CDR2 FVKESK come from the germline V gene. The CDR3 bases are TGTGCCAGCAGTCTGGGGTTGGGATTCACTGAAGCTTTCTTT. Its protein product is CASSLGLGFTEAFF.